This TCR beta chain comes out of a study of siplizumab effects on memory and regulatory T cells. The study, taken as a whole, reports: Alloreactive sequences whose origin lay in unstimulated CD4+ memory cells were significantly reduced by siplizumab. About 75-97% of proliferating CD4+ or CD8+ clones had no assignable naive or memory phenotype. Contribution to the alloresponse seemed major for naive T cells, which also seemed more diverse than memory cells.

Germline CDR1 reads MGHRA; CDR2 reads YSYEKL. The CDR3 totals 16 residues. Losses at the gene ends were 1 base for V and 0 bases for J; bases not matched to a gene: 3. Naive, memory, effector memory and TEMRA subsets, all unstimulated, were sequenced in a few donor pairs. TCRdb keeps only in-frame clones here, not all; method: immunoSEQ multiplex PCR. The sample yields about 52,000 clones, around 97% seen once. Concerning this clone: The antigen remains unidentified.

The receptor comes from a human donor in good health. The specimen sequenced was naive CD4+ T cells sorted from blood. The V gene is TRBV4-1, the J gene TRBJ2-1; 7 nucleotides agree with TRBD2. The CDR3 DNA follows: TGCGCCAGCAGCCAAGTGGGGAGGGCCTCCTACAATGAGCAGTTCTTC. This translates into CASSQVGRASYNEQFF.